Shown below are 18 T cell receptor beta chains from a single sample sequenced in a study of blood T cell repertoires in COVID-19. The assay was immunoSEQ multiplex PCR, and TCRdb's table has in-frame clones only and misses some. In the table there are tens of thousands of clones, around 84% of which are singletons. Sequenced: peripheral blood. The receptors derive from a human donor in a cohort sampled during active COVID-19.

The chain uses TRBV19 and TRBJ2-7; the D gene is possibly TRBD1 (6 bases). The CDR3 length is 16 residues. The ends were cut back, 10 bases at V and 3 bases at J, with 25 bases in the middle. Per germline, CDR1 LNHDA and CDR2 SQIVND (reference sequence). The CDR3 is CATTGRNHTTYYEQYF. In DNA form, the CDR3 reads TGTGCCACCACAGGGCGAAATCATACCACCTACTACGAGCAGTACTTC.

This clone was detected a few times. V and J are TRBV27 and TRBJ2-1; D uncertain. Germline lookup yields CDR1 MNHEY and CDR2 SMNVEV (reference sequence). V lost 5 bases, J lost 0 bases, and 14 bases lay in between. This CDR3 contains 16 residues. Here the CDR3 DNA reads TGTGCCAGCAGTCCATCTAGGAAAGGCTCCTACAATGAGCAGTTCTTC. This gives the protein CASSPSRKGSYNEQFF.

This chain connects TRBV6-2 or TRBV6-3 to TRBJ1-5; no firm D call. The CDR3 length is 15 residues. Trimming took 6 bases from V and 2 from J, leaving 14 bases between them. Germline CDR1 MNHEY, CDR2 SVGEGT. The CDR3 DNA follows: TGTGCCAGCAGCTCCATCAGGCTTGGCAATCAGCCCCAGCATTTT. Amino acid sequence: CASSSIRLGNQPQHF.

Written as DNA, the CDR3 is TGTGCCAGCAGCACCACTTGGACTAGCGGGGGGGCCAGGGACGAGCAGTACTTC. Translation: CASSTTWTSGGARDEQYF. The chain employs TRBV5-5 and TRBJ2-7, with 15 bases lining up with TRBD2. The germline gives CDR1 SGHKS, CDR2 YYEKEE (reference sequence). This CDR3 is 18 amino acids long. Germline trimming cut 4 bases from V and 5 bases from J; bases unmatched to any gene: 13. Filled out from reference TRBV5-5 and TRBJ2-7, the complete variable domain reads DAGVTQSPTHLIKTRGQQVTLRCSPISGHKSVSWYQQVLGQGPQFIFQYYEKEERGRGNFPDRFSARQFPNYSSELNVNALLLGDSALYLCASSTTWTSGGARDEQYFGPGTRLTVT.

V gene TRBV5-6 combines with J gene TRBJ2-1; TRBD2 agrees at 11 bases. J was trimmed by 2 bases and V by 2 bases; bases with no gene match: 3. Germline V gives CDR1 SGHDT, CDR2 YYEEEE. The CDR3 consists of 16 residues. This chain's CDR3 is CASSLRLAGPYNEQFF. CDR3 nucleotides: TGTGCCAGCAGCTTACGACTAGCGGGGCCCTACAATGAGCAGTTCTTC.

The CDR3 DNA sequence: TGTGCCAGCAGCCAGGACAGGGGGCGCACTGAAGCTTTCTTT. It translates to CASSQDRGRTEAFF. The chain uses TRBV2 and TRBJ1-1; 11 bases fit TRBD1. The CDR3 contains 14 residues. After removal of 6 bases from V and 4 bases from J, the junction contained 4 bases not matched to a gene. Germline CDR1 SNHLY, CDR2 FYNNEI.

The J gene is TRBJ2-5, the V gene TRBV3-1 (or the pseudogene TRBV3-2); 11 nucleotides align to TRBD2. The V gene end was trimmed by 3 bases and the J gene end by 5 bases; junction bases not matched to a gene: 11. Germline V gene lookup returns CDR1 LGHDT and CDR2 YNNKEL (reference sequence). CDR3 length equals 17 residues. This CDR3 is CASSHPSGRPAGETQYF. The CDR3 region has the DNA TGTGCCAGCAGCCACCCTAGCGGGAGGCCCGCGGGGGAGACCCAGTACTTC.

The rearrangement joins TRBV3-1 (or the pseudogene TRBV3-2) to TRBJ1-4, with D unclear. The V gene lost 1 base and the J gene lost 10 bases, with 7 bases spanning the gap. This CDR3 contains 12 residues. Germline V gene lookup returns CDR1 LGHDT and CDR2 YNNKEL (reference sequence). The CDR3 sequence: CASSQGERKLFF. The DNA for the CDR3 is TGTGCCAGCAGCCAAGGGGAGCGAAAACTGTTTTTT.

The genes are TRBV19 and TRBJ2-7; 7 bases line up with TRBD1. Germline V lookup: CDR1 LNHDA, CDR2 SQIVND (reference sequence). Trimming took 5 bases from V and 3 from J; bases not matched to a gene: 1. This CDR3 is built from 12 residues. The CDR3 DNA follows: TGTGCCAGTAGTCGACAGGGCTACGAGCAGTACTTC. Its protein is CASSRQGYEQYF.

This chain links TRBV3-1 (or the pseudogene TRBV3-2) with TRBJ2-5, with 11 bases lining up with TRBD1. V was pared by 5 bases and J by 5 bases, with 10 bases of the junction left unmatched. CDR3 length: 16 residues. Germline assignment: CDR1 LGHDT and CDR2 YNNKEL (reference sequence). This CDR3 reads CASSAWDRGYFETQYF. CDR3 bases: TGTGCCAGCAGCGCCTGGGACAGGGGGTATTTCGAGACCCAGTACTTC.

The chain has TRBV9 and TRBJ1-1; perhaps TRBD1 as D (6 bases). The CDR3 spans 18 residues. Germline CDR1 and CDR2: SGDLS and YYNGEE. V lost 1 base, J lost 0 bases, and 19 bases lay in between. The CDR3 reads CASSVTGGTGLLNTEAFF. The CDR3 DNA reads as TGTGCCAGCAGCGTAACGGGGGGAACAGGGTTGTTGAACACTGAAGCTTTCTTT.

The chain couples TRBV5-5 to TRBJ1-1; maybe TRBD1 (6 bases). V shed 0 bases and J shed 10 bases, with 10 bases lying between them. CDR1 SGHKS and CDR2 YYEKEE come from the germline V gene (reference sequence). The CDR3 covers 12 residues. The CDR3 loop is CASSLDRAIAFF. The CDR3 DNA sequence: TGTGCCAGCAGCTTGGACAGGGCTATAGCTTTCTTT.

J is TRBJ1-6 and V is TRBV7-9, with a weak D call TRBD1 (5 bases). Germline V gives CDR1 SEHNR, CDR2 FQNEAQ (reference sequence). The length of the CDR3 is 16 residues. Trimming cost V 5 bases and J 7 bases, with 18 bases left between them. In DNA form, the CDR3 reads TGTGCCAGCAGCCTGGGGCCTCTGGTCTTCAATTCACCCCTCCACTTT. Its protein product is CASSLGPLVFNSPLHF.

The rearrangement joins TRBV9 to TRBJ1-2; D gene unclear. In germline, CDR1 is SGDLS, CDR2 YYNGEE. The CDR3 length is 13 residues. Trimming took 0 bases from V and 3 from J, leaving 6 bases between them. CDR3 protein: CASSVGGYYGYTF. DNA of the CDR3: TGTGCCAGCAGCGTAGGAGGGTACTATGGCTACACCTTC.

V and J are TRBV7-3 and TRBJ2-2, with 7 bases lining up with TRBD1. V shed 1 base, J shed 5 bases, and the junction held 4 bases outside the gene matches. CDR3 length: 15 residues. Per the germline V gene, CDR1 is SGHTA and CDR2 is FQGTGA. The CDR3 DNA reads as TGTGCCAGCAGCTTAAGGGACAGTTCGACCGGGGAGCTGTTTTTT. Translating gives CASSLRDSSTGELFF.

DNA for the CDR3: TGTGCCAGCAGCCCCGAACCGCAGTCCCAGCATTTT. As protein: CASSPEPQSQHF. The chain uses TRBV28 and TRBJ1-5, with unresolved D. The CDR3 loop spans 12 amino acids. With 6 bases removed from V and 11 bases from J, the gap between germline ends came to 14 bases. Germline CDR1 and CDR2: MDHEN and SYDVKM.

The chain links TRBV2 to TRBJ2-3; TRBD2 matches 7 bases. This CDR3 spans 16 amino acids. V shed 3 bases, J shed 3 bases, and the junction held 9 bases outside the gene matches. Germline V gives CDR1 SNHLY, CDR2 FYNNEI. In DNA form, the CDR3 reads TGTGCCAGCAGTGATGGGACTGGCGGGAGAACAGATACGCAGTATTTT. Encoded protein: CASSDGTGGRTDTQYF.

A few counts support this clone. The chain is built from TRBV5-4 and TRBJ2-7; D might be TRBD2 (5 bases). Trimming pared 4 bases from V and 6 bases from J, leaving 20 bases between. The CDR3 runs to 15 residues. The germline V gene has CDR1 SGHNT and CDR2 YYREEE (reference sequence). The CDR3 loop is CASSANRASPSEQYF. The CDR3 DNA follows: TGTGCCAGCAGCGCGAACCGGGCTAGCCCCTCCGAGCAGTACTTC.